This T cell receptor (beta chain) comes out of a study of T cells in tumors after PD-1 blockade. Across the whole study: No patient had prior checkpoint blockade, systemic immunosuppression, or radiotherapy within 4 weeks.

TCRdb's table, derived via immunoSEQ multiplex PCR, lists solely in-frame clones and lacks some. The sample lists 45,000 to 60,000 clones, more than 65% occurring once. The CDR3 contains 15 residues. The V gene lost 1 base and the J gene lost 6 bases, with 10 bases spanning the gap. Germline CDR1 is MGHRA and CDR2 is YSYEKL. The origin of this receptor is a human donor with advanced basal cell or squamous cell carcinoma (not recorded which). The chain has TRBV4-1 and TRBJ1-6, with unresolved D. The sequencing here drew on PBMCs, taken before anti-PD-1 therapy. CDR3 bases: TGCGCCAGCAGCCAAGTCGACGGATTTAATTCACCCCTCCACTTT. This sequence encodes CASSQVDGFNSPLHF.